Reported below is one T cell receptor (beta chain). The antigen is not known. The CDR3 runs 12 residues. The V segment lost 9 bases and the J segment 4 bases; nucleotides outside the gene matches: 4. Germline-derived CDR1 and CDR2 are SNHLY and FYNNEI. This record belongs to a study of cytomegalovirus exposure and HLA in healthy donors. Whole-study context: The same platform was used for the approximately 110 validation repertoires and the 600 to 850 first-cohort repertoires, a later analysis reported. Study-wide points: Altogether, more than 150 TCR beta chains were recorded as cytomegalovirus-associated. Most TCR sequences proved rare, with some public TCRs found in many donors. Confirmation in vitro established that a few CMV-associated chains were specific for CMV antigens.

TCRdb's copy holds only in-frame clones and misses some; the assay was immunoSEQ multiplex PCR. Among 130,000 to 150,000 clones listed, almost 90% were seen once. This TCR was sampled from a woman aged 18-29 years in good health and CMV-seropositive. The chain recombines TRBV2 with TRBJ2-3; TRBD1 agrees at 7 bases. The specimen was PBMCs. The CDR3 loop reads CASRQGADTQYF. CDR3 DNA: TGTGCCAGTCGACAGGGAGCAGATACGCAGTATTTT.